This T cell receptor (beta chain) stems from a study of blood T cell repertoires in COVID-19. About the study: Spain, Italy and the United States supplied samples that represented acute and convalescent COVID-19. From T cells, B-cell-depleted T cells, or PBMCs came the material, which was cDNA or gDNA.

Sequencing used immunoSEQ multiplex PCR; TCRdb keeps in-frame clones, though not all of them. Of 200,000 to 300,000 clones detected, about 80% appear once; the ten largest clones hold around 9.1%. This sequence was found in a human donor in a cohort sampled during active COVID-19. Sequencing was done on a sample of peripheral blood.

The CDR3 loop is CASSYSRGQTYEQYF. The CDR3 DNA reads TGTGCCAGCAGTTACTCGAGGGGACAGACCTACGAGCAGTACTTC. V is TRBV6-5 and J is TRBJ2-7; 7 bases line up with TRBD1. Germline CDR1 and CDR2: MNHEY and SVGAGI. The CDR3 consists of 15 residues. V shed 0 bases, J shed 2 bases, and the junction held 4 bases outside the gene matches.